These T cell receptor beta chains were read from a single sample in a study of blood T cell repertoires in COVID-19. The table came from immunoSEQ multiplex PCR; TCRdb's copy has only in-frame clones and leaves some out. The sample contains more than 200,000 clones, more than 70% of which appear only once. Sequencing was done on a sample of peripheral blood. These receptors came from a woman between 45 and 60 years old with acute or convalescent COVID-19. Both conserved end residues are part of each CDR3. Fields, in order: clone size, D gene, V gene, J gene, CDR3 DNA, CDR3 protein. A D gene is named only where the DNA matches it firmly. Size is stated for part of the rows, as once, few or many counts, or as a class when the clone is expanded.

>-|TRBD1|TRBV27|TRBJ2-7
TGTGCCAGCAGTTTGAACAGGGGCGAGCAGTACTTC
CASSLNRGEQYF
>once|TRBD2|TRBV11-2|TRBJ2-7
TGTGCCAGCAGCTTAGATCCCCTAGCGGGAGTAGAAGAGCAGTACTTC
CASSLDPLAGVEEQYF
>-|-|TRBV19|TRBJ1-1
TGTGCCAGTAGGCAGCCCGGGGGGAACACTGAAGCTTTCTTT
CASRQPGGNTEAFF
>-|TRBD2|TRBV5-1|TRBJ2-1
TGCGCCAGCAGCTCGGGACTAGCGGACTACAATGAGCAGTTCTTC
CASSSGLADYNEQFF
>-|-|TRBV6-1|TRBJ1-5
TGTGCCAGCAGTGAGCCTCAGGGGAACGGCAATCAGCCCCAGCATTTT
CASSEPQGNGNQPQHF
>once|TRBD1|TRBV24-1|TRBJ2-2
TGTGCCACAGCCAGGGGGTCGGGCACCGGGGAGCTGTTTTTT
CATARGSGTGELFF
>-|TRBD2|TRBV4-2|TRBJ2-7
TGTGCCAGCAGCCAGACTAGCGGATCCTCCTACGAGCAGTACTTC
CASSQTSGSSYEQYF
>-|TRBD2|TRBV7-8|TRBJ2-5
TGTGCCAGCAGCTTAGAACGGGAGGGCCGTATGGAGACCCAGTACTTC
CASSLEREGRMETQYF
>-|-|TRBV3-1/TRBV3-2|TRBJ2-5
TGTGCCAGCAGCCAGGCCTGGTACGGGGAGACCCAGTACTTC
CASSQAWYGETQYF
>-|TRBD1|TRBV19|TRBJ1-2
TGTGCCACCCAAAAGACCCACCGGGACAGAGGCTACACCTTC
CATQKTHRDRGYTF
>-|TRBD1|TRBV7-2|TRBJ2-2
TGTGCCAGCAGCTCACGAGCCAGGGGGCCCAACACCGGGGAGCTGTTTTTT
CASSSRARGPNTGELFF
>-|TRBD2|TRBV2|TRBJ2-7
TGTGCCAGCAGCCGGGGGACTAGCGTTTCCGAGCAGTACTTC
CASSRGTSVSEQYF
>-|TRBD1|TRBV6-4|TRBJ2-2
TGTGCCAGCAGTGACGGGGACAGGGATCTCCTCTACACCGGGGAGCTGTTTTTT
CASSDGDRDLLYTGELFF
>-|TRBD2|TRBV7-2|TRBJ2-1
TGTGCCAGCAGTTCCAGACTAGCGGGAGTGAAGAATGAGCAGTTCTTC
CASSSRLAGVKNEQFF